The T cell receptor beta chain under discussion was sequenced for a study of glioma-infiltrating T cells after dendritic cell vaccination. The immunoSEQ assay amplified TCRB CDR3 from up to 2 ug DNA. Clones were sequenced by immunoSEQ multiplex PCR, and TCRdb holds only the in-frame ones, with some missing. The profile covers around 21,000 clones, with around 79% appearing a single time and 36% taken by the ten largest. CDR1 and CDR2 (germline): SGHTA, FQGTGA. This CDR3 has 14 amino acids. The J segment lost 5 bases and the V segment lost 8 bases, leaving 7 bases of the junction unmatched. This specimen was blood, taken before dendritic cell vaccination. V gene TRBV7-3 combines with J gene TRBJ2-1, with 9 bases that match TRBD2. This clonotype was sampled from a human donor with glioblastoma. The CDR3 region has the DNA TGTGCCAGCTCGCGGGGGGGACAAAACAATGAGCAGTTCTTC. It translates to CASSRGGQNNEQFF.